Listed below are T cell receptor beta chains from one sample, sequenced in a study of beta chain features in type 1 diabetes. TCRdb keeps only in-frame clones here, not all; method: immunoSEQ multiplex PCR. Of about 350,000 clones in the sample, around a fifth were seen once. Sequences were obtained from naive CD4+ T cells from blood. These TCRs come from a woman under 30 in good health. The CDR3 runs from the conserved cysteine through the conserved F or W. Fields, in order: V gene, CDR3 length, D gene, clone size, J gene, CDR3 protein, CDR3 DNA. D genes are given only for firm matches. Clone size is given for some rows only: seen once, a few or many times, or a class if the clone is expanded.

>TRBV5-1|15|NA|NA|TRBJ2-6
CASSLVQAGANVLTF
TGCGCCAGCAGCTTGGTGCAGGCTGGGGCCAACGTCCTGACTTTC
>TRBV6-5|14|TRBD2|NA|TRBJ2-1
CASSSTVPGLALFF
TGTGCCAGCAGTTCCACTGTCCCGGGACTAGCTCTGTTCTTC
>TRBV15|15|NA|NA|TRBJ2-3
CATSSLARGTDTQYF
TGTGCCACCAGCAGTCTGGCGAGAGGAACAGATACGCAGTATTTT
>TRBV30|17|TRBD1|NA|TRBJ1-4
CASNRDRGSRTNEKLFF
TGTGCCTCGAACCGGGACAGGGGGAGTCGAACTAATGAAAAACTGTTTTTT
>TRBV13|12|TRBD1|NA|TRBJ2-3
CASGRGPDTQYF
TGTGCCAGCGGTAGGGGGCCAGATACGCAGTATTTT
>TRBV6-6|13|NA|few|TRBJ1-1
CALRGGASAEAFF
TGTGCCTTACGAGGGGGGGCGAGCGCTGAAGCTTTCTTT
>TRBV18|14|NA|NA|TRBJ1-4
CASSPNSANEKLFF
TGTGCCAGCTCACCAAACTCCGCGAATGAAAAACTGTTTTTT
>TRBV9|14|NA|NA|TRBJ1-2
CASSGRFPGYGYTF
TGTGCCAGCAGCGGCCGGTTCCCGGGCTATGGCTACACCTTC
>TRBV19|16|TRBD1|NA|TRBJ1-2
CASASGRYRGAYGYTF
TGTGCCAGTGCGTCAGGCAGATACAGGGGGGCCTATGGCTACACCTTC
>TRBV10-3|15|NA|few|TRBJ2-7
CAISPGTLAAYEQYF
TGTGCCATCAGTCCGGGAACTCTGGCCGCCTACGAGCAGTACTTC
>TRBV5-1|15|TRBD1|NA|TRBJ2-7
CASSRGQGYVYEQYF
TGCGCCAGCAGCCGGGGACAGGGGTATGTCTACGAGCAGTACTTC
>TRBV7-2|14|TRBD2|NA|TRBJ2-3
CASSLGLATDTQYF
TGTGCCAGCAGCTTAGGACTAGCAACAGATACGCAGTATTTT
>TRBV18|14|NA|few|TRBJ2-7
CASSSSQGAYEQYF
TGTGCCAGCTCTAGCTCACAGGGCGCCTACGAGCAGTACTTC
>TRBV5-6|15|NA|few|TRBJ2-5
CASSLQRKYQETQYF
TGTGCCAGCAGCTTGCAGCGGAAGTACCAAGAGACCCAGTACTTC
>TRBV7-2|13|NA|NA|TRBJ1-1
CASSLETGTEAFF
TGTGCCAGCAGCTTAGAGACTGGCACTGAAGCTTTCTTT
>TRBV5-1|15|TRBD1|few|TRBJ2-7
CASSGGQGGQGEQYF
TGCGCCAGCAGCGGAGGACAGGGGGGCCAGGGCGAGCAGTACTTC
>TRBV15|15|TRBD2|few|TRBJ2-3
CATSRRLAGTDTQYF
TGTGCCACCAGCAGAAGACTAGCGGGCACAGATACGCAGTATTTT
>TRBV7-6|16|TRBD2|few|TRBJ2-5
CASSLVGAGRAETQYF
TGTGCCAGCAGCTTAGTTGGAGCGGGGAGGGCAGAGACCCAGTACTTC
>TRBV5-6|15|TRBD1|NA|TRBJ1-2
CASTGRGQAGHGYTF
TGTGCCAGCACCGGACGAGGACAGGCGGGACATGGCTACACCTTC
>TRBV6-5|15|TRBD2|few|TRBJ2-7
CASRSRLAGGYEQYF
TGTGCCAGCAGGTCTCGACTAGCGGGGGGTTACGAGCAGTACTTC
>TRBV7-2|16|NA|NA|TRBJ1-5
CASSFLGVIGNQPQHF
TGTGCCAGCAGCTTTCTAGGGGTAATTGGCAATCAGCCCCAGCATTTT
>TRBV5-1|14|NA|few|TRBJ2-7
CASSLEGLRDEQYF
TGCGCCAGCAGCTTGGAAGGACTTCGCGACGAGCAGTACTTC
>TRBV5-1|15|TRBD1|NA|TRBJ2-5
CASSLFGTVKETQYF
TGCGCCAGCAGCTTGTTCGGGACAGTTAAAGAGACCCAGTACTTC
>TRBV5-1|16|NA|few|TRBJ2-3
CASRASSSVRTDTQYF
TGCGCCAGCAGGGCCTCGTCTAGCGTTCGCACAGATACGCAGTATTTT
>TRBV7-8|13|NA|few|TRBJ1-1
CASSITGSSPAFF
TGTGCCAGCAGCATTACGGGGAGCTCTCCGGCTTTCTTT
>TRBV7-9|15|NA|NA|TRBJ1-1
CASSSGLSMNTEAFF
TGTGCCAGCAGCTCAGGTCTAAGCATGAACACTGAAGCTTTCTTT
>TRBV2|13|NA|few|TRBJ2-7
CASKPGQFYEQYF
TGTGCCAGCAAGCCGGGACAATTTTACGAGCAGTACTTC
>TRBV13|15|TRBD2|few|TRBJ2-1
CASSLRREPRNEQFF
TGTGCCAGCAGCTTAAGGCGGGAGCCGCGGAATGAGCAGTTCTTC
>TRBV7-9|13|NA|few|TRBJ1-2
CASSLVEVYGYTF
TGTGCCAGCAGCTTAGTTGAGGTCTATGGCTACACCTTC